This TCR beta chain was observed in a study of cytomegalovirus exposure and HLA in healthy donors. Study-wide points: An analysis that was carried out later associated approximately 15,000 TCR beta sequences with HLA alleles at 0.05 false discovery rate. The authors listed around 150 TCR beta chains as cytomegalovirus-associated.

A multiplex PCR was run with 60 Vbeta primers and 13 Jbeta primers. The repertoire was sequenced with immunoSEQ multiplex PCR; TCRdb's copy has only in-frame clones and lacks some. The table has more than 100,000 clones, 80% seen once. In the case of this clone: Its antigen is currently unknown.

This CDR3 has 17 residues. The germline CDR1 and CDR2 sequences are LGHNA and YNFKEQ. Unmatched junction bases numbered 4, after V lost 0 bases and J lost 0 bases. The gene calls are TRBV4-2 and TRBJ2-1; TRBD1 matches at 8 bases. This sequence was found in a man aged 50 to 60 in good health and CMV-seronegative. Sequencing was performed on PBMCs. The CDR3, as DNA: TGTGCCAGCAGCCAAGATCCCGGGACAGGCTCCTACAATGAGCAGTTCTTC. It yields the protein CASSQDPGTGSYNEQFF.